This entry concerns a single TCR beta chain. CDR1 is SGDLS, CDR2 YYNGEE, per germline. V dropped 4 bases and J dropped 1; count of bases not matched to a gene: 9. CDR3 size: 16 residues. Sequenced by immunoSEQ multiplex PCR; TCRdb stores in-frame clones only, minus some. There are roughly 350,000 clones in the sample; under 95% occur only once, and less than 20% lies in the top ten. This sample was taken from a study of blood T cell repertoires in COVID-19. The sample consisted of PBMCs or T cells enriched from blood (not recorded which). The rearrangement links TRBV9 to TRBJ2-3, with 7 bases matching TRBD1. This TCR was sampled from a woman in her twenties or thirties who had recovered from COVID-19. Here the CDR3 reads CASSPHLGTGTDTQYF. The CDR3, as DNA: TGTGCCAGCAGCCCCCACCTAGGGACAGGCACAGATACGCAGTATTTT.